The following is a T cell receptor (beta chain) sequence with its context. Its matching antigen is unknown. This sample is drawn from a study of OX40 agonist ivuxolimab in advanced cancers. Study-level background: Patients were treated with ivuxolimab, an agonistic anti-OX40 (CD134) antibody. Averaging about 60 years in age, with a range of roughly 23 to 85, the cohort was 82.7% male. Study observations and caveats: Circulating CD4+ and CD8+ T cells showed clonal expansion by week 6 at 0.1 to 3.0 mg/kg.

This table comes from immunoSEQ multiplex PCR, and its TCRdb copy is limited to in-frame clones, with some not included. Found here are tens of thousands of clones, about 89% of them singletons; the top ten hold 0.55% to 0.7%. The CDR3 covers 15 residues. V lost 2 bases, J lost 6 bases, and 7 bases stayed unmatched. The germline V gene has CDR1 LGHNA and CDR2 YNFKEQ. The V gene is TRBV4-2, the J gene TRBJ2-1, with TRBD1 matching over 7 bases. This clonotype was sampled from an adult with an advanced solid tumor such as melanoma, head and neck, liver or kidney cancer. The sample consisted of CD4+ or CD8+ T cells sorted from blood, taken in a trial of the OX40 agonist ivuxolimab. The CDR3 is CASSQNTGALNEQFF. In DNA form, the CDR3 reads TGTGCCAGCAGCCAAAATACAGGGGCCCTCAATGAGCAGTTCTTC.